The source of this TCR beta chain is a study of blood T cell repertoires in COVID-19. Study in general: PBMCs, B-cell-depleted T cells, or T cells were the source of the cDNA or gDNA that made up the material.

Germline lookup yields CDR1 SGHTA and CDR2 FQGNSA. Germline trimming cut 5 bases from V and 4 bases from J; bases unmatched to any gene: 8. CDR3 length: 15 amino acids. Repertoires were generated with immunoSEQ multiplex PCR, while TCRdb's copy carries only in-frame clones and drops some. The table shows about 110,000 clones, with roughly 86% occurring only once. The source of this sequence is a man aged 40-49 years with acute or convalescent COVID-19. The V and J genes are TRBV7-2 and TRBJ2-5, with 9 nucleotides matching TRBD1. Sequencing input: peripheral blood. This chain's CDR3 is CASSRGQGMGETQYF. The CDR3 bases are TGTGCCAGCAGCAGGGGACAGGGTATGGGAGAGACCCAGTACTTC.